This T cell receptor beta chain stems from a study of blood T cell repertoires in COVID-19. Study-level information: T cells, B-cell-depleted T cells, or PBMCs provided the cDNA or gDNA that served as material.

This CDR3 has 17 amino acids. V shed 6 bases and J 8 bases; nucleotides not matched to a gene: 20. The germline V gene has CDR1 MNHEY and CDR2 SMNVEV (reference sequence). In the authors' methods: Reference gene primer amplification yielded estimated nucleated cell counts. Clones were read by immunoSEQ multiplex PCR, and TCRdb kept only the in-frame ones, dropping some. For V, J and clone size, that table is used; D and trimming come from the DNA. The repertoire holds fewer than 500,000 clones, with approximately 90% as singletons. The specimen sequenced was peripheral blood. This sequence was found in a woman aged 25 to 45 with active or convalescent COVID-19. The gene calls are TRBV27 and TRBJ1-1; 8 bases map to TRBD1. This CDR3 is CASSSRQGANLPTEAFF. The CDR3 DNA reads as TGTGCCAGCAGCTCCCGGCAGGGGGCCAACTTACCGACGGAAGCTTTCTTT.